The clone carrying this TCR beta chain was recorded at least ten times. Its antigen is as yet unknown. This specimen comes from a study of T cell clonality in common variable immunodeficiency. TCRdb keeps only in-frame clones here, not all; method: immunoSEQ multiplex PCR. The table lists around 50,000 clones, no singletons, with approximately 5.5% in the top ten. Study-wide points: Compared with healthy controls, CVID subjects showed increased TCRbeta clonality, mostly in about a third. In common variable immunodeficiency, TCR beta chains reportedly carried fewer deletions and N-nucleotide insertions. The cause of increased CVID clonality remains unclear without subpopulation sequencing.

The sequence was collected from a person aged 18-70 years in good health. The sample consisted of peripheral blood mononuclear cells.

The DNA read from the CDR3 is TGTGCCAGCAGCTTAGGAGCGGGAGTAGTATACGAG. Translation: CASSLGAGVVYE. The whole CDR3 sequence is CASSLGAGVVYEQYF. The gene calls are TRBV7-2 and TRBJ2-7, with 8 bases aligning to TRBD2. The read falls 3 residues short of the CDR3 end, and the missing part is taken from the germline J gene. Germline CDR1 is SGHTA and CDR2 is FQGNSA. There are 15 residues in the CDR3. V shed 1 base and J 4 bases; nucleotides not matched to a gene: 6.